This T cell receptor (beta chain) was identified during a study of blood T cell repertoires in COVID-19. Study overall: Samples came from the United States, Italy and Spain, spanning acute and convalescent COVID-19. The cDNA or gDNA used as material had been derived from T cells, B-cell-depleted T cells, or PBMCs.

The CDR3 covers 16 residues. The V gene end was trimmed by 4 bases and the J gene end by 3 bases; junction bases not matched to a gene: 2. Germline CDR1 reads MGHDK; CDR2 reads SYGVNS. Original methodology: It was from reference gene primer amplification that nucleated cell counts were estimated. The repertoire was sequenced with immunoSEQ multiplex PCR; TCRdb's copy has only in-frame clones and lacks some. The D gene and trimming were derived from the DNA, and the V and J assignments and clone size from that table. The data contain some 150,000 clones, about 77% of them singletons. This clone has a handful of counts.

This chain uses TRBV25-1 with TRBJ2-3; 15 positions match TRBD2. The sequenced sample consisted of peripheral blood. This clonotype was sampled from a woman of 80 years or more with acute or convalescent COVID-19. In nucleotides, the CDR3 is TGTGCCAGCAGTGGGACTAGCGGGGGGGCGACAGATACGCAGTATTTT. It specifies CASSGTSGGATDTQYF.